This T cell receptor beta chain was sequenced in a study of shared clonotypes between healthy human individuals. Study information: Three plates each covered CD4 naive and memory; CD8 naive two, CD8 memory one.

TCRdb's copy holds only in-frame clones and misses some; the assay was immunoSEQ multiplex PCR. Of roughly 890,000 clones listed, approximately 92% are singletons. Selected positively for CCR7 and CD45RO-negative, naive CD8 cells excluded terminally differentiated effector memory CD45RA+ cells. Those who donated were healthy HIV-negative adults, with no recent acute infections or vaccinations reported. Germline V CDR1 and CDR2: SGHAT, FQNNGV. The CDR3 is 14 residues long. Losses at the gene ends were 4 bases for V and 6 bases for J; bases not matched to a gene: 6. The chain combines TRBV11-2 with TRBJ2-1, with 7 bases matching TRBD2. The sample comprised naive CD8+ T cells sorted from blood. This clonotype originated in a man aged 25 to 40 in good health. Here the CDR3 reads CASSYRGSLNEQFF. CDR3 sequence (DNA): TGTGCCAGCAGCTACCGCGGGAGTCTCAATGAGCAGTTCTTC.